This TCR beta chain was found in a study of blood T cell repertoires in COVID-19. Whole-study context: T cells, B-cell-depleted T cells, or PBMCs provided the cDNA or gDNA that served as material.

TCRdb keeps only in-frame clones here, not all; method: immunoSEQ multiplex PCR. The sample has nearly 50,000 clones, over 80% seen once. The CDR3 consists of 15 residues. The V call is TRBV21-1, the J call TRBJ2-7; TRBD2 was called by the table and not checked on the DNA. TRBV21-1 is a pseudogene locus. The sequenced sample consisted of peripheral blood. The sequence was collected from an elderly woman with COVID-19, enrolled during active disease. CDR3 in DNA: TGTGCCAGCAGCGAACACGGCGGGAGGGCTCACGAGCAGTACTTC. Its protein is CASSEHGGRAHEQYF.